This T cell receptor beta chain was profiled in a study of T cell responses to AZD1222 COVID-19 vaccine (dated by TCRdb to 2020 to 2022). In terms of the full investigation: Because spike-specific TCR depth and breadth did not differ between the two schedules, AZD1222 recipients who got a second dose at roughly 4 weeks were pooled with those who got a second dose at roughly 12 weeks. TCR sequencing covered roughly 230 trial participants: 200 to 210 given two doses of AZD1222 and 26 given two doses of MenACWY control vaccine. Trial participants were enrolled by age into subgroups of 18-55, 56-69 and 70-plus years, and roughly 160, 29 and 62 TCR-sequenced participants, respectively, were included in these subgroups.

This specimen's time point label, interpreted: baseline before first vaccination. The vaccinee samples were drawn from two UK trials, COV001 and COV002, one of which was a single-blind randomized controlled phase 2/3 trial testing AZD1222 (ChAdOx1 nCoV-19) in healthy adults. For TCRbeta chain sequencing, PBMC samples from trial participants were taken at day 0 and at day 28 after the second dose. The CDR3 regions of human TCRbeta chains were analyzed by immunosequencing. In the original analysis: TCRs in the repertoires were matched against a reference library of SARS-CoV-2-specific TCRs that had been generated with the MIRA antigen-specificity platform. Breadth meant the fraction of unique TCRs that were SARS-CoV-2-associated, whereas depth meant the fraction of total T cells that were SARS-CoV-2-associated. Using the MIRA data, each spike-specific TCR was assigned both to the spike region to which the TCR was reactive and to a CD4 or CD8 class. Log10-transformed breadth and depth values were compared by one-way ANOVA with Sidak's multiple comparisons tests. TCRdb retrieved this table from immuneACCESS and kept in-frame rearrangements only. Not all clones are present; in checked studies, unresolved V genes account for under half, and no reason is known for the remainder. Clone size and the V and J calls come from that table; the DNA yielded D and trimming. The sample table records under 150,000 clones; 90% to 95% of these occur just once. The biggest ten clones account for around 5.2% of the sample.

Details on this clone: The clone's antigen remains unknown. There are no base qualities to consult, and no much larger clone falls within one base.

CDR1 and CDR2 were assigned from the germline V gene as SGHRS and YFSETQ. The junction shows trimming of 6 bases on V and 0 bases on J, plus 10 bases between the germline ends. The CDR3 numbers 14 residues from cysteine through phenylalanine. Here the CDR3 DNA is all that survives: 42 bases in frame from base 1. Study-wide findings and limitations: No day 14 peak-response samples were available, so repertoires were characterized only after the peak T cell response. Conclusions about previously exposed vaccinees were limited because only six AZD1222 recipients were SARS-CoV-2 seropositive at baseline. The whole spike protein was spanned by vaccine-associated CD4 TCRs, and dominant responses were seen in regions 160-218 and 743-854. Spike-specific TCR breadth and depth rose significantly after two AZD1222 doses compared with day 0 and with MenACWY recipients. Most participants were white British and females outnumbered males, and the authors suggested that clonal diversity may have been underestimated. Epitopes outside the regions mutated in the B.1.351 and B.1.1.7 variants were reportedly recognized by nearly half of the unique spike-specific TCRs. In the small 56-69-year group, the increase in depth fell short of significance, most likely because of low power.

The rearranged chain carries TRBV5-1 and TRBJ2-1; the D gene is perhaps TRBD1, on 6 matching bases. The material sequenced was peripheral blood, taken on day 0 of AZD1222 vaccination. This receptor was identified in an adult in good health. The encoded CDR3 is CASTEDSSYNEQFF. The nucleotide sequence is given as TGCGCCAGCACCGAGGACAGCTCCTACAATGAGCAGTTCTTC.